One and the same sample provided the 10 T cell receptor beta chains below, sequenced in a study of PD-1 blockade in mismatch repair-deficient tumors. Using immunoSEQ multiplex PCR, the repertoire was profiled, and TCRdb retains in-frame clones only, with some absent. Of around 68,000 clones listed, about 72% are singletons. This sample comprised peripheral blood, obtained 2 weeks after starting pembrolizumab. The receptor set was obtained from an adult with mismatch repair-deficient cancer.

This clone was observed a handful of times. The gene calls are TRBV29-1 and TRBJ1-3, with D unclear. CDR1 is SQVTM, CDR2 ANQGSEA, per germline. CDR3 size: 13 residues. V lost 4 bases, J lost 0 bases, and 7 bases lay in between. CDR3 residues: CSVVSDSGNTIYF. CDR3 bases: TGCAGCGTTGTTTCAGACTCTGGAAACACCATATATTTT.

The chain is built from TRBV19 and TRBJ1-5; D unclear. Germline V gene sequence: CDR1 LNHDA, CDR2 SQIVND (reference sequence). Trimming took 3 bases from V and 7 from J, leaving 10 bases between them. The CDR3 runs 13 residues. CDR3 region: CASSIAGGQPQHF. The CDR3 nucleotides are TGTGCCAGTAGTATTGCGGGTGGCCAGCCCCAGCATTTT. The variable domain in full, completed from reference TRBV19 and TRBJ1-5, reads DGGITQSPKYLFRKEGQNVTLSCEQNLNHDAMYWYRQDPGQGLRLIYYSQIVNDFQKGDIAEGYSVSREKKESFPLTVTSAQKNPTAFYLCASSIAGGQPQHFGDGTRLSIL.

V gene TRBV7-2 combines with J gene TRBJ1-2; D may be TRBD1 (5 bases). The CDR3 extends over 15 amino acids. Germline V gene sequence: CDR1 SGHTA, CDR2 FQGNSA. V was trimmed by 2 bases and J by 3 bases, leaving 13 bases between them. The CDR3: CASSLFVGGDYGYTF. Written as DNA, the CDR3 is TGTGCCAGCAGCTTATTTGTGGGGGGGGACTATGGCTACACCTTC. Full variable domain (missing parts from reference TRBV7-2 and TRBJ1-2): GAGVSQSPSNKVTEKGKDVELRCDPISGHTALYWYRQSLGQGLEFLIYFQGNSAPDKSGLPSDRFSAERTGGSVSTLTIQRTQQEDSAVYLCASSLFVGGDYGYTFGSGTRLTVV.

This chain links TRBV6-5 with TRBJ1-4, with D tentatively TRBD1 (5 bases). The V gene's germline CDR1 is MNHEY and CDR2 SVGAGI. Trimming took off 0 bases at V and 8 bases at J, with 10 bases between the two ends. CDR3 length equals 14 residues. CDR3 sequence (DNA): TGTGCCAGCAGTTACTCTCCTAAGGGGGAAAAACTGTTTTTT. Encoded protein: CASSYSPKGEKLFF.

The rearrangement uses TRBV2 and TRBJ2-2; 9 bases are shared with TRBD2. Germline V lookup: CDR1 SNHLY, CDR2 FYNNEI. The CDR3 sequence is 16 residues long. With 1 base clipped from V and 8 bases from J, the junction kept 8 bases outside the gene matches. The CDR3 region has the DNA TGTGCCAGCAGTGAAGGCGGGAGGGCCGTTGGTGGGGAGCTGTTTTTT. It encodes CASSEGGRAVGGELFF.

V gene TRBV4-3 combines with J gene TRBJ2-1; 8 bases are shared with TRBD2. From germline, CDR1 is LGHNA and CDR2 YSLEER. The CDR3 totals 15 residues. Germline trimming cut 1 base from V and 5 bases from J; bases unmatched to any gene: 4. The DNA of the CDR3 is TGCGCCAGCAGCCAAGGGCTAGCGGGCAACAATGAGCAGTTCTTC. It translates to CASSQGLAGNNEQFF.

The rearrangement uses TRBV28 and TRBJ2-6, with D tentatively TRBD1 (6 bases). The V end was cut by 2 bases, the J end by 1 base, with 15 bases between. CDR1 and CDR2 from the germline V gene are MDHEN and SYDVKM. The CDR3 loop spans 18 amino acids. Here the CDR3 reads CASSLRPYTGSGANVLTF. The CDR3 DNA is TGTGCCAGCAGTTTAAGGCCCTACACAGGGTCTGGGGCCAACGTCCTGACTTTC.

The chain couples TRBV12-2 to TRBJ1-4. TRBV12-2 constitutes a pseudogene. The length of the CDR3 is 16 residues. This chain's CDR3 is CASRLPDGCCGGKLFF. CDR3 nucleotide sequence: TGTGCAAGTCGCTTACCGGACGGATGCTGTGGGGGAAAACTGTTTTTT.

V usage is TRBV27 and J usage is TRBJ2-7, with TRBD2 matching 9 bases. After removal of 8 bases from V and 4 bases from J, the junction contained 9 bases not matched to a gene. CDR1 MNHEY and CDR2 SMNVEV come from the germline V gene (reference sequence). CDR3 size: 14 residues. CDR3 bases: TGTGCCAGCGCTTTTAGCGGGAGTATGTACGAGCAGTACTTC. Its translation: CASAFSGSMYEQYF.

The chain combines TRBV7-8 with TRBJ2-7; a possible D gene is TRBD1 (5 bases). The V end was cut by 9 bases, the J end by 5 bases, with 20 bases between. There are 14 residues in the CDR3. Germline CDR1 SGHVS, CDR2 FQNEAQ. This chain's CDR3 is CASKLRGRGHEQYF. The CDR3 region has the DNA TGTGCCAGTAAGCTTAGGGGAAGGGGCCACGAGCAGTACTTC.